This T cell receptor beta chain was recovered during a study of PD-1 blockade in classical Hodgkin lymphoma. Findings of the study overall: The causes of the repertoire differences, possibly disease activity or prior therapy, remain undefined. Healthy donors reportedly exceeded newly diagnosed patients in baseline TCR diversity.

Time point indicated: newly diagnosed, previously untreated cHL patient sample. Newly diagnosed classical Hodgkin lymphoma PBMCs, still untreated, provided the comparison samples. Sequenced by immunoSEQ multiplex PCR; TCRdb stores in-frame clones only, minus some. The sample has some 21,000 clones, around 94% seen once; the top ten hold about 5%. Turning to this clone: Its antigen is still unknown.

Germline CDR1 SGHDN, CDR2 FVKESK. The ends were cut back, 5 bases at V and 9 bases at J, with 11 bases in the middle. CDR3 length equals 12 residues. The TCR was taken from a human donor with classical Hodgkin lymphoma. The chain employs TRBV14 and TRBJ2-1, with D perhaps TRBD1 (6 bases). Sequences were obtained from peripheral blood mononuclear cells (PBMCs). CDR3 amino acids: CASSYGGGEQFF. CDR3 bases: TGTGCCAGCAGCTATGGGGGCGGTGAGCAGTTCTTC.